The clone carrying this T cell receptor beta chain is a singleton in its sample. Its cognate antigen is unknown. The source of the sample is a study of T cell responses to AZD1222 COVID-19 vaccine. Study outcomes and limitations: Just five to seven AZD1222 recipients tested seropositive at baseline. It should be noted that donors were predominantly white British and more often female, and clonal diversity was possibly underestimated. Spike-specific TCR repertoires showed rising breadth and depth after two AZD1222 doses.

Whether given at about 4 or about 12 weeks, second doses were pooled. Clones were sequenced by immunoSEQ multiplex PCR, and TCRdb holds only the in-frame ones, with some missing. The table records around 120,000 clones, roughly 86% of them present only once. CDR3 length: 15 amino acids. V shed 7 bases and J shed 5 bases, with 18 bases lying between them. CDR1 and CDR2 (germline): MNHEY, SVGAGI. The TCR comes from an adult who received the AZD1222 COVID-19 vaccine. The chain links TRBV6-5 to TRBJ2-1; D is undetermined. This sample comprised peripheral blood, obtained 28 days after the second AZD1222 dose. CDR3 protein: CASTPRAAIDNEQFF. The CDR3 coding sequence is TGTGCCAGCACCCCACGGGCGGCCATTGACAATGAGCAGTTCTTC.